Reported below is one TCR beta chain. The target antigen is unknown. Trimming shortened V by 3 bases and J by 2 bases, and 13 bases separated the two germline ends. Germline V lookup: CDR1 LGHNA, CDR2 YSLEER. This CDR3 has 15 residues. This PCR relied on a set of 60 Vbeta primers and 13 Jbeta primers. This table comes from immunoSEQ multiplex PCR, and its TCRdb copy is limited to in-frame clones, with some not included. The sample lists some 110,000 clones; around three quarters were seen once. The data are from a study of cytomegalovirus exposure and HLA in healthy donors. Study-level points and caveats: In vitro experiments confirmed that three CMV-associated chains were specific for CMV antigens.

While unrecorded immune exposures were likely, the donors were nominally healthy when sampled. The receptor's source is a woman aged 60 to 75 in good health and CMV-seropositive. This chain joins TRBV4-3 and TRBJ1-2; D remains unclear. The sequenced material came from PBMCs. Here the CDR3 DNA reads TGCGCCAGCAGCCAGTATCTAAGAGCGAACTATGGCTACACCTTC. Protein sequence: CASSQYLRANYGYTF.